This T cell receptor (beta chain) was identified during a study of blood T cell repertoires in COVID-19. Repertoires were generated with immunoSEQ multiplex PCR, while TCRdb's copy carries only in-frame clones and drops some. The data show about 220,000 clones, roughly 84% seen once. The CDR3 totals 18 residues. Unmatched junction bases numbered 9, after V lost 0 bases and J lost 3 bases. Germline CDR1 is MNHNS and CDR2 is SASEGT. Material: peripheral blood. The clonotype comes from a woman aged 25-40 years who had recovered from COVID-19. The chain links TRBV6-1 to TRBJ2-4; 9 bases line up with TRBD2. This chain's CDR3 is CASSEATWTSAYKNIQYF. CDR3 nucleotides: TGTGCCAGCAGTGAAGCGACGTGGACTAGCGCCTACAAAAACATTCAGTACTTC.